These 15 T cell receptor beta chains were sequenced from one sample in a study of shared clonotypes between healthy human individuals. Profiled with immunoSEQ multiplex PCR; TCRdb holds only in-frame clones, not every one. Of roughly 680,000 clones in the sample, approximately 72% were seen once. The sequenced sample consisted of memory CD4+ T cells sorted from blood. The subset is: CD45RA-negative fraction. These receptors originate from a woman in her 30s in good health.

This clone has a handful of counts. The chain uses TRBV20-1 and TRBJ2-7; no reliable D call. Per the germline V gene, CDR1 is DFQATT and CDR2 is SNEGSKA (reference sequence). The ends were cut back, 7 bases at V and 2 bases at J, with 9 bases in the middle. The CDR3 consists of 11 residues. CDR3 sequence: CSVLGPYEQYF. The CDR3 DNA reads as TGCAGTGTTCTCGGCCCCTACGAGCAGTACTTC.

The DNA for the CDR3 is TGTGCCAGCAGCCCCGACAGGGGGGCTTACAATGAGCAGTTCTTC. Translating gives CASSPDRGAYNEQFF. The chain recombines TRBV7-8 with TRBJ2-1, with 9 bases identical to TRBD1. The CDR3 is 15 amino acids. Germline loops: CDR1 SGHVS, CDR2 FQNEAQ. V lost 5 bases and J lost 4; bases outside the gene matches: 6.

This chain connects TRBV15 to TRBJ1-4, with D perhaps matching TRBD1 (6 bases). V was cut by 1 base and J by 4 bases, with 10 bases left in between. There are 15 residues in the CDR3. Looked up from germline, CDR1 is LNHNV and CDR2 is YYDKDF (reference sequence). CDR3 DNA: TGTGCCACCAGCAGAGGGGGGGGCCGTAATGAAAAACTGTTTTTT. It yields the protein CATSRGGGRNEKLFF.

The CDR3 reads CASSPRGGGAQETQYF. The CDR3 DNA is TGTGCCAGCAGCCCCCGTGGAGGCGGGGCCCAAGAGACCCAGTACTTC. This chain joins TRBV11-3 and TRBJ2-5; a weak D match, TRBD2 (6 bases). The CDR3 contains 16 residues. Per germline, CDR1 SGHNT and CDR2 YENEEA. Trimming took off 5 bases at V and 1 base at J, with 17 bases between the two ends.

The chain combines TRBV5-4 with TRBJ2-2, with 10 bases fitting TRBD2. The V segment lost 0 bases and the J segment 6 bases; nucleotides outside the gene matches: 5. CDR3 length: 16 amino acids. Germline V gene data show CDR1 as SGHNT and CDR2 as YYREEE (reference sequence). CDR3: CASSLGIAGGAGELFF. For the CDR3, the DNA is TGTGCCAGCAGCTTGGGGATAGCGGGAGGAGCCGGGGAGCTGTTTTTT.

Of note for this clone: Distinct nucleotide sequences in the sample also encode this CDR3. V is TRBV7-3 and J is TRBJ1-1, with no clear D. The CDR3 is 13 residues long. V was trimmed by 2 bases and J by 1 base, leaving 5 bases between them. Germline assignment: CDR1 SGHTA and CDR2 FQGTGA. CDR3 protein: CASSLSKNTEAFF. The CDR3 DNA follows: TGTGCCAGCAGCTTATCCAAGAACACTGAAGCTTTCTTT.

The J gene is TRBJ1-3, the V gene TRBV9, with 10 nucleotides matching TRBD1. This CDR3 has 15 residues. The V and J ends lost 3 bases and 4 bases, in that order; junction bases with no gene match: 4. Germline loops: CDR1 SGDLS, CDR2 YYNGEE. The CDR3, as DNA: TGTGCCAGCAGCGGAGGGACAGGGGTCGGAAACACCATATATTTT. Protein product: CASSGGTGVGNTIYF.

The chain couples TRBV18 to TRBJ2-6, with D uncertain. V was cut by 2 bases and J by 4 bases, with 6 bases left in between. Germline loops: CDR1 KGHSH, CDR2 LQKENI. The CDR3 covers 14 residues. CDR3 residues: CASSPGTGANVLTF. The CDR3 DNA sequence: TGTGCCAGCTCACCAGGCACCGGGGCCAACGTCCTGACTTTC.

In this sample, this clone turned up a few times. V is TRBV29-1 and J is TRBJ1-4; no reliable D call. Trimming pared 7 bases from V and 6 bases from J, leaving 12 bases between. This CDR3 contains 12 residues. In germline, CDR1 is SQVTM, CDR2 ANQGSEA. CDR3 sequence reads: CSGSYQDEKLFF. CDR3 in DNA: TGCAGCGGAAGTTACCAGGATGAAAAACTGTTTTTT.

This clone appeared a few times. This chain uses TRBV29-1 with TRBJ1-1, with 12 bases that match TRBD1. This CDR3 is built from 12 residues. CDR1 and CDR2 from the germline V gene are SQVTM and ANQGSEA. Trimming at V came to 7 bases and at J to 4 bases, leaving 1 base not matched to a gene. The CDR3 DNA follows: TGCAGCGGGGGACAGGGGGCCACTGAAGCTTTCTTT. Its translation: CSGGQGATEAFF.

V and J are TRBV2 and TRBJ2-1, with TRBD2 identical over 11 bases. With V trimmed by 2 bases and J by 6 bases, 3 bases remained unmatched. Germline CDR1 SNHLY, CDR2 FYNNEI. The CDR3 runs to 15 residues. The CDR3 nucleotides read TGTGCCAGCAGTGAACAACTAGCGGGAGTCAATGAGCAGTTCTTC. Protein sequence: CASSEQLAGVNEQFF.

This clone turned up a few times. In nucleotides, the CDR3 is TGTGCCATCAGTGAGGCCGAAGGTCCCCTACCCGGGACAGTTTACAATGAGCAGTTCTTC. Translating it yields CAISEAEGPLPGTVYNEQFF. The rearrangement joins TRBV10-3 to TRBJ2-1; 7 bases align to TRBD1. V shed 2 bases and J 4 bases; nucleotides not matched to a gene: 20. Germline-derived CDR1 and CDR2 are ENHRY and SYGVKD. This CDR3 has 20 residues.

The sample holds one count of this clone. The genes are TRBV18 and TRBJ2-7; D tentatively fits TRBD1 or TRBD2 (6 bases each). Germline CDR1 and CDR2: KGHSH and LQKENI. The CDR3 runs 14 residues. Between the trimmed V and J ends, which lost 5 bases and 0 bases, there was a span of 11 bases. CDR3 amino acids: CASSEGGSSYEQYF. The CDR3 DNA is TGTGCCAGCTCAGAGGGGGGTAGCTCCTACGAGCAGTACTTC.

The chain links TRBV10-3 to TRBJ2-7, with 7 bases lining up with TRBD2. Germline lookup yields CDR1 ENHRY and CDR2 SYGVKD. CDR3 size: 14 residues. Trimming removed 7 bases from V and 5 bases from J; junction bases left unmatched: 11. CDR3 amino acids: CAIKKAGVENEQYF. Written as DNA, the CDR3 is TGTGCCATCAAGAAGGCGGGAGTAGAAAACGAGCAGTACTTC.

This clone was recorded once. The rearrangement joins TRBV7-2 to TRBJ2-7; D is tentatively TRBD1 or TRBD2 (5 bases each). Looked up from germline, CDR1 is SGHTA and CDR2 is FQGNSA. This CDR3 contains 16 residues. The V and J ends lost 0 bases and 2 bases respectively, with 14 bases between them. CDR3 nucleotides: TGTGCCAGCAGCTTAGCCGGGACGCAGAGAACCTACGAGCAGTACTTC. This gives the protein CASSLAGTQRTYEQYF.